The source of this T cell receptor beta chain is a study of blood T cell repertoires in COVID-19. The germline V gene has CDR1 MDHEN and CDR2 SYDVKM. V gave up 5 bases and J gave up 10 bases, with 17 bases separating them. The CDR3 spans 13 residues. Here immunoSEQ multiplex PCR was the method, and the copy in TCRdb shows in-frame clones only, minus some. Counted here are 100,000 to 150,000 clones, approximately 88% occurring once; the ten biggest clones make up over 9%. Material for sequencing was peripheral blood. This sequence was found in a man aged 50 to 59 with acute or convalescent COVID-19. The chain carries TRBV28 and TRBJ1-2; D possibly corresponds to TRBD1 (6 bases). DNA of the CDR3: TGTGCCAGCAGTGAAAGGGCCTGGACAGTCTACACCTTC. This sequence encodes CASSERAWTVYTF.